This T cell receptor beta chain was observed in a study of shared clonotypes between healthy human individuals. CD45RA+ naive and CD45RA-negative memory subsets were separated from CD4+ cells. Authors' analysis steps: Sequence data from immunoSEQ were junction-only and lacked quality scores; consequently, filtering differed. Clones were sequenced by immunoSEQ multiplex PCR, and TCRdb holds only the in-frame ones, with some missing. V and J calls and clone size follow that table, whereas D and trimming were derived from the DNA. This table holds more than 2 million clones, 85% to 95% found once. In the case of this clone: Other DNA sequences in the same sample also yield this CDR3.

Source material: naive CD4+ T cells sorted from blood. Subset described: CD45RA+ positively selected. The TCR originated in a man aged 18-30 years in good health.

The CDR3 region is CASSNGLQETQYF. The CDR3 DNA sequence: TGCGCCAGCAGTAACGGGTTACAAGAGACCCAGTACTTC. V and J are TRBV5-1 and TRBJ2-5; D remains ambiguous. In germline, CDR1 is SGHRS, CDR2 YFSETQ. The CDR3 has 13 residues. V lost 5 bases to trimming and J lost 2 bases, with 10 bases between them. Using reference TRBV5-1 and TRBJ2-5 for the parts outside the CDR3, the full variable domain is KAGVTQTPRYLIKTRGQQVTLSCSPISGHRSVSWYQQTPGQGLQFLFEYFSETQRNKGNFPGRFSGRQFSNSRSEMNVSTLELGDSALYLCASSNGLQETQYFGPGTRLLVL.